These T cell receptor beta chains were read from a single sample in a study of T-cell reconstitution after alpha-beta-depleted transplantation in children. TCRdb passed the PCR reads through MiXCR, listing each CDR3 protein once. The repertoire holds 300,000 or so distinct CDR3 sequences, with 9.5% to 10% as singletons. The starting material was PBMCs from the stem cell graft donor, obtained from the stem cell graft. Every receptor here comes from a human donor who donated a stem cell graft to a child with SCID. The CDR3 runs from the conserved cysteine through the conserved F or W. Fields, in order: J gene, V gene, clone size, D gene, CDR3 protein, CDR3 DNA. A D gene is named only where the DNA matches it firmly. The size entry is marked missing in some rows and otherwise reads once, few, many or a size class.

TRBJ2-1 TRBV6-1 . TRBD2 CASSVRGRGGVEQFF TGTGCCAGCAGTGTTAGAGGGCGGGGGGGTGTAGAGCAGTTCTTC
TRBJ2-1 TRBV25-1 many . CASSTRDPSYYNEQFF TGTGCCAGCAGTACCCGGGACCCTAGTTACTACAATGAGCAGTTCTTC
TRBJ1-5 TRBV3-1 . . CASSQFYRAGDSNQPQHF TGTGCCAGCAGCCAATTCTACCGGGCCGGGGACAGCAATCAGCCCCAGCATTTT
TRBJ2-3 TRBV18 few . CASSKTGVSTDTQYF TGTGCCAGCTCAAAGACTGGGGTTAGCACAGATACGCAGTATTTT
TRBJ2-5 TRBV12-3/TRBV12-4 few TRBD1 CASSLLTGGSETQYF TGTGCCAGCAGTTTACTAACAGGGGGGTCGGAGACCCAGTACTTC
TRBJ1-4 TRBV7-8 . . CASSPWGARGRSEKLFF TGTGCCAGCAGCCCGTGGGGGGCTAGGGGGAGAAGTGAAAAACTGTTTTTT
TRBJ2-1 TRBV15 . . CATSRVVLMNEQFF TGTGCCACCAGCAGAGTCGTCTTGATGAATGAGCAGTTCTTC
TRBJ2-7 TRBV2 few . CASSESWGSFYEQYF TGTGCCAGCAGTGAATCTTGGGGCAGTTTCTACGAGCAGTACTTC
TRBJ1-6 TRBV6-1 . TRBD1 CASRRGTGGVNSPLHF TGTGCCAGCAGGCGAGGGACAGGGGGTGTGAATTCACCCCTCCACTTT
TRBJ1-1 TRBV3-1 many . CASSGWGTEAFF TGTGCCAGCAGCGGGTGGGGCACTGAAGCTTTCTTT
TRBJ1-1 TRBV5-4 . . CASSPGADSEAFF TGTGCCAGCAGCCCCGGGGCTGACTCTGAAGCTTTCTTT
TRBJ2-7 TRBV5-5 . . CASSLGQMSSYEQYF TGTGCCAGCAGCTTGGGTCAGATGTCCTCCTACGAGCAGTACTTC
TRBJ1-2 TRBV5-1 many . CASSLGIPDGYTF TGCGCCAGCAGCTTGGGGATACCTGATGGCTACACCTTC
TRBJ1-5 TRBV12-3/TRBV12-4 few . CASSRYGDAPQHF TGTGCCAGCAGCCGCTACGGGGATGCGCCCCAGCATTTT
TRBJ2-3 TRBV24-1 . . CATSGGAQTSTDTQYF TGTGCCACCAGTGGAGGGGCTCAGACTAGCACAGATACGCAGTATTTT
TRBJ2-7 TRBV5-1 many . CASSLDSGWFNEQYF TGCGCCAGCAGCTTGGATTCAGGGTGGTTCAACGAGCAGTACTTC
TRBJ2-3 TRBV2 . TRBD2 CASTPYERGGRSTDTQYF TGTGCCAGCACCCCTTATGAGCGGGGGGGCCGAAGCACAGATACGCAGTATTTT
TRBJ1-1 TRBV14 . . CGRAEAFF TGTGGCAGGGCAGAAGCTTTCTTT
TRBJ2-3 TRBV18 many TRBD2 CASSPPNSGGSDTQYF TGTGCCAGCTCACCACCGAATAGCGGGGGATCAGATACGCAGTATTTT
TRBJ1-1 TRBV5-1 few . CASSLASANTEAFF TGCGCCAGCAGCTTGGCTTCAGCGAACACTGAAGCTTTCTTT
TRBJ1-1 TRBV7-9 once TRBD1 CASSPQRTGHTEAFF TGTGCCAGCAGCCCACAGAGGACAGGACACACTGAAGCTTTCTTT
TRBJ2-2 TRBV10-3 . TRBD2 CAISERRRGTSGGANTGELFF TGTGCCATCAGTGAGCGGCGACGAGGGACTAGCGGGGGGGCGAACACCGGGGAGCTGTTTTTT
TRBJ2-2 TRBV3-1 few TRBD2 CASREAGGIGELFF TGTGCCAGTCGGGAAGCGGGGGGAATCGGGGAGCTGTTTTTT
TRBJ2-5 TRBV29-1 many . CSVQQVHGETQYF TGCAGCGTACAACAGGTCCACGGGGAGACCCAGTACTTC
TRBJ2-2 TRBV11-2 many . CASRTAPFSTGELFF TGTGCCAGCAGAACGGCCCCCTTTTCTACCGGGGAGCTGTTTTTT
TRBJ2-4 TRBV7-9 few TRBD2 CASSLSSSGGEKNIQYF TGTGCCAGCAGCTTAAGTTCTAGCGGGGGGGAGAAAAACATTCAGTACTTC
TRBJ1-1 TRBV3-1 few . CASRLGRNTEAFF TGTGCCAGCAGGCTGGGGCGGAACACTGAAGCTTTCTTT
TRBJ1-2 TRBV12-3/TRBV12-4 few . CASRRSGARGYTF TGTGCCAGCAGACGGTCGGGGGCGAGAGGCTACACCTTC
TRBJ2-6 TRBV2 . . CASSYASGANVLTF TGTGCCAGCAGTTACGCCTCTGGGGCCAACGTCCTGACTTTC
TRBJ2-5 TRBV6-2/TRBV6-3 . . CASSQSRAPSGETQYF TGTGCCAGCAGTCAATCCCGGGCCCCGTCCGGAGAGACCCAGTACTTC
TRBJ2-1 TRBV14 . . CASSGLRFYNEQFF TGTGCCAGCAGTGGACTTCGTTTTTACAATGAGCAGTTCTTC
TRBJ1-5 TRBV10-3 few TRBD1 CAISLDRANQPQHF TGTGCCATCAGTTTGGACAGGGCAAATCAGCCCCAGCATTTT
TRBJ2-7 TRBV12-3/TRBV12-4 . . CASSLMGASYEQYF TGTGCCAGCAGTTTGATGGGGGCATCTTACGAGCAGTACTTC
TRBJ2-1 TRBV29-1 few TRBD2 CSVGGGPFLGYNEQFF TGCAGCGTAGGCGGGGGGCCTTTCCTGGGGTACAATGAGCAGTTCTTC
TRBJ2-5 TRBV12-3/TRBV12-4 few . CASSLGPAQETQYF TGTGCCAGCAGTTTAGGTCCAGCGCAAGAGACCCAGTACTTC
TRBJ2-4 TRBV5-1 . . CASSKDALAKNIQYF TGCGCCAGCTCTAAGGACGCCTTGGCCAAAAACATTCAGTACTTC
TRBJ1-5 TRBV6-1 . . CASSVRTENQPQHF TGTGCCAGCAGTGTAAGGACGGAGAATCAGCCCCAGCATTTT
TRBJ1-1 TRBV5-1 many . CASSPGQQNTEAFF TGCGCCAGCAGCCCTGGACAGCAGAACACTGAAGCTTTCTTT
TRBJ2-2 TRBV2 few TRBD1 CASSEAQDRAGSKLFF TGTGCCAGCAGTGAAGCACAGGACAGGGCGGGATCGAAGCTGTTTTTT